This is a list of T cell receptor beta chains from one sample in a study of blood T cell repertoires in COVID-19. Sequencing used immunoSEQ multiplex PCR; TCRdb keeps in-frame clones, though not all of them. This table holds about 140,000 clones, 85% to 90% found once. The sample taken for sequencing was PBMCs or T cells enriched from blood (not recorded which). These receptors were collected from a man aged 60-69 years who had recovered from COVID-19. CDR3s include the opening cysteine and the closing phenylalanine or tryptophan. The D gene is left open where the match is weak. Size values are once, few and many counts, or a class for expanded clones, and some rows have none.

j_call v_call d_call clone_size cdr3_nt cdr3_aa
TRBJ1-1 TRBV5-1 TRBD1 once TGCGCCAGCAGCTTGGGGACAGGAATAATGAACACTGAAGCTTTCTTT CASSLGTGIMNTEAFF
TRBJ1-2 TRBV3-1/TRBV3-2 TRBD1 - TGTGCCAGCAGACGAGAAGGGGGCAATGGCTACACCTTC CASRREGGNGYTF
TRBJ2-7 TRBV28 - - TGTGCCAGCAGTTTATTAGGCCGGGTCCACGAGCAGTACTTC CASSLLGRVHEQYF
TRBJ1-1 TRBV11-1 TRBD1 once TGTGCCAGCAGCTTAGCGTGGGACAGGGCGAGTACTGAAGCTTTCTTT CASSLAWDRASTEAFF
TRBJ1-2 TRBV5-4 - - TGTGCCAGCAGCGCCGACATAACTAGATATGGCTACACCTTC CASSADITRYGYTF
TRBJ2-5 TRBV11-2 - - TGTGCCAGCAGCTTGGGGGGTTTGGGGGCCCAGTACTTC CASSLGGLGAQYF
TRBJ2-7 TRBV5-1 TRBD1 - TGCGCCAGCAGCACGGGACAGTCGATCTACGAGCAGTACTTC CASSTGQSIYEQYF
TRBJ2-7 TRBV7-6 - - TGTGCCAGCAGCCCCGGGACTCCAGCCTACGAGCAGTACTTC CASSPGTPAYEQYF
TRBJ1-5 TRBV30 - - TGTGCCTGGAGTGTCGGAGTTCCGAGCAATCAGCCCCAGCATTTT CAWSVGVPSNQPQHF
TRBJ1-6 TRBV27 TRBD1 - TGTGCCAGCAGCTCTCGGACAGGGCGGAATTCACCCCTCCACTTT CASSSRTGRNSPLHF
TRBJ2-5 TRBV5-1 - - TGCGCCAGCAGCCCTTTCGTTGGGCAATCCCAGTACTTC CASSPFVGQSQYF
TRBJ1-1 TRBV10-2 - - TGCGCCAGCAGTGTGGACGGGGGCACTGAAGCTTTCTTT CASSVDGGTEAFF
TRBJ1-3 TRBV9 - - TGTGCCAGCAGCAAATCGGGAGCTTTCTCTGGAAACACCATATATTTT CASSKSGAFSGNTIYF
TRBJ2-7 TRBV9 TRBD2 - TGTGCCAGCAGCGTACGGGCTAGCGGGAGTGGGGGCTACGAGCAGTACTTC CASSVRASGSGGYEQYF
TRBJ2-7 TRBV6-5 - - TGTGCCAGCAGTTACCAGGGCAACTCCTACGAGCAGTACTTC CASSYQGNSYEQYF
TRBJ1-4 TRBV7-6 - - TGTGCCAGCAGCTTAAGACAGTTTGGGGCTAATGAAAAACTGTTTTTT CASSLRQFGANEKLFF
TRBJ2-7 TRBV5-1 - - TGCGCCAGCAGCTCGGACACAACCTACGAGCAGTACTTC CASSSDTTYEQYF
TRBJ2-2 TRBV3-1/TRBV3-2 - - TGTGCCAGCAGCCAGGCGGGGAGATACACCGGGGAGCTGTTTTTT CASSQAGRYTGELFF